These 25 T cell receptor beta chains were sequenced from one sample in a study of memory CD4+ T cells and cytomegalovirus serostatus. This table comes from immunoSEQ multiplex PCR, and its TCRdb copy is limited to in-frame clones, with some not included. Of about 61,000 clones in the sample, 82% are singletons; the top ten hold about 1%. The sort gate was single viable CD3+CD4+CD8-CD45RO+ cells for memory CD4+ T cells. Material: memory CD4+ T cells from blood. The source of these receptors is an adult in good health and CMV-seronegative.

This clone came up a few times. The chain joins TRBV2 to TRBJ1-1, with D tentatively TRBD1 (5 bases). This CDR3 has 15 residues. V was cut by 4 bases and J by 4 bases, with 16 bases left in between. Per germline, CDR1 SNHLY and CDR2 FYNNEI. The CDR3 loop reads CASSAETGRGTEAFF. CDR3 in DNA: TGTGCCAGCAGTGCTGAGACGGGAAGGGGCACTGAAGCTTTCTTT.

The chain joins TRBV7-9 to TRBJ2-5; 7 bases are shared with TRBD1. Germline loops: CDR1 SEHNR, CDR2 FQNEAQ (reference sequence). The CDR3 contains 14 residues. Trimming at V came to 0 bases and at J to 5 bases, leaving 3 bases not matched to a gene. CDR3 nucleotide sequence: TGTGCCAGCAGCTTAGCAGGGGGCGGCGAGACCCAGTACTTC. It is translated as CASSLAGGGETQYF.

This chain links TRBV30 with TRBJ2-7; 11 bases fit TRBD2. The CDR3 is 13 amino acids. Per the germline V gene, CDR1 is GTSNPN and CDR2 is SVGIG (reference sequence). V gave up 2 bases and J gave up 6 bases; unmatched junction bases: 3. The CDR3 sequence: CAWSRGTSGEQYF. DNA for the CDR3: TGTGCCTGGAGTAGGGGGACTAGCGGCGAGCAGTACTTC.

This clone showed up just a few times. The J gene is TRBJ2-3, the V gene TRBV15; D unclear. Between the trimmed V and J ends, which lost 0 bases and 4 bases, there was a span of 8 bases. The CDR3 sequence is 14 residues long. Germline V CDR1 and CDR2: LNHNV, YYDKDF (reference sequence). The DNA for the CDR3 is TGTGCCACCAGCAGAGATCAAGGGCCAGATACGCAGTATTTT. As protein: CATSRDQGPDTQYF.

The rearrangement joins TRBV5-1 to TRBJ2-2; weak D call: TRBD2 (6 bases). Germline-derived CDR1 and CDR2 are SGHRS and YFSETQ. V dropped 4 bases and J dropped 6 bases, with 16 bases sitting between them. The CDR3 is made up of 15 amino acids. The CDR3 protein is CASSPLPREAGELFF. The DNA for the CDR3 is TGCGCCAGCAGCCCACTGCCTAGGGAGGCCGGGGAGCTGTTTTTT.

Concerning this clone: A single base separates this from a much larger clone, so it may be a read error. The CDR3 DNA reads TGTGCCAGCAGTCGGAATACAGGGGGGCTGTTTTTT. This sequence encodes CASSRNTGGLFF. V gene TRBV6-1 combines with J gene TRBJ2-2; 8 nucleotides match TRBD1. CDR1 MNHNS and CDR2 SASEGT come from the germline V gene. The CDR3 contains 12 residues.

The CDR3 is CSASWGYEQYF. The CDR3 DNA reads as TGCAGCGCCTCGTGGGGCTACGAGCAGTACTTC. This sequence joins TRBV29-1 and TRBJ2-7; D not certain. The CDR3 contains 11 residues. Germline CDR1 reads SQVTM; CDR2 reads ANQGSEA. V was cut by 7 bases and J by 3 bases, with 10 bases left in between.

J is TRBJ2-1 and V is TRBV7-3; no clear D. Per germline, CDR1 SGHTA and CDR2 FQGTGA. V was cut by 5 bases and J by 4 bases, with 15 bases left in between. CDR3 length equals 15 residues. The CDR3 loop is CASSPSQGSYNEQFF. CDR3 DNA: TGTGCCAGCAGCCCCAGCCAAGGGTCGTACAATGAGCAGTTCTTC.

In this sample, this clone turned up a few times. The chain employs TRBV27 and TRBJ2-7; TRBD1 aligns across 8 bases. The CDR3 is 15 amino acids. V lost 6 bases, J lost 5 bases, and 12 bases stayed unmatched. The germline CDR1 and CDR2 sequences are MNHEY and SMNVEV (reference sequence). Here the CDR3 DNA reads TGTGCCAGCAGAAAAAACATATGGACAGGGAACGAGCAGTACTTC. Amino acids: CASRKNIWTGNEQYF.

This clone was found once. The V gene is TRBV5-5, the J gene TRBJ2-1; 11 bases agree with TRBD2. Germline CDR1 is SGHKS and CDR2 is YYEKEE (reference sequence). V dropped 4 bases and J dropped 0; count of bases not matched to a gene: 12. This CDR3 has 19 residues. The CDR3 nucleotides read TGTGCCAGCAGCCCTAGGACTAGCGGGTCCCACAGCTCCTACAATGAGCAGTTCTTC. Translated, it gives CASSPRTSGSHSSYNEQFF.

The J gene is TRBJ1-5, the V gene TRBV12-5; 9 nucleotides line up with TRBD1. Germline assignment: CDR1 LGHNT and CDR2 FRNRAP. Unmatched junction bases numbered 8, after V lost 0 bases and J lost 5 bases. This CDR3 region has 17 residues. The DNA for the CDR3 is TGTGCTAGTGGTTTGGTCCCCAGAACAGGGGGCGATCAGCCCCAGCATTTT. Protein sequence: CASGLVPRTGGDQPQHF.

This chain links TRBV30 with TRBJ2-1; 9 bases are shared with TRBD2. From germline, CDR1 is GTSNPN and CDR2 SVGIG (reference sequence). The CDR3 is made up of 14 amino acids. V lost 3 bases, J lost 9 bases, and 9 bases stayed unmatched. CDR3 amino acids: CAWRSAGGFGEQFF. In nucleotides, the CDR3 is TGTGCCTGGAGATCAGCGGGAGGCTTTGGTGAGCAGTTCTTC.

This clone occurred once. This rearrangement joins TRBV11-2 to TRBJ2-3; 11 bases are shared with TRBD2. The CDR3 length is 16 residues. Per germline, CDR1 SGHAT and CDR2 FQNNGV. V trimming: 5 bases; J trimming: 5 bases; junction bases outside the gene matches: 9. DNA for the CDR3: TGTGCCAGCAGCCAACGACTAGCGGGAATGGGAGATACGCAGTATTTT. It translates to CASSQRLAGMGDTQYF.

The table lists this clone with a count of one. The V gene is TRBV6-6, the J gene TRBJ2-1; 7 nucleotides match TRBD2. Looked up from germline, CDR1 is MNHNY and CDR2 is SVGAGI (reference sequence). Trimming removed 11 bases from V and 6 bases from J; junction bases left unmatched: 10. The CDR3 is made up of 13 amino acids. CDR3 in DNA: TGTGCCGCACGTCCTAGCGGAGTCAATGAGCAGTTCTTC. It translates to CAARPSGVNEQFF.

This clone was seen only a few times. CDR3 DNA: TGTGCCAGCAGTTGGAAGAACGGGGCCAATCAGCCCCAGCATTTT. This gives the protein CASSWKNGANQPQHF. The chain links TRBV28 to TRBJ1-5; TRBD1 might be the D (5 bases). CDR1 and CDR2 (germline): MDHEN, SYDVKM. CDR3 length equals 15 residues. The V end lost 4 bases, the J end lost 3 bases, and 13 bases lay between the germline ends.

The chain is built from TRBV5-6 and TRBJ1-4; 11 bases map to TRBD1. This CDR3 is built from 17 residues. Germline loops: CDR1 SGHDT, CDR2 YYEEEE. The J segment lost 4 bases and the V segment lost 4 bases, leaving 9 bases of the junction unmatched. The CDR3 DNA follows: TGTGCCAGCAGCCAGAGGACAGGGGGCATAGGTAATGAAAAACTGTTTTTT. Translated: CASSQRTGGIGNEKLFF.

The V gene is TRBV5-1, the J gene TRBJ2-1; 9 positions match TRBD2. In germline, CDR1 is SGHRS, CDR2 YFSETQ. J was trimmed by 0 bases and V by 2 bases; bases with no gene match: 6. CDR3 length: 17 residues. CDR3 in amino acids: CASSFFGGGASYNEQFF. CDR3 coding DNA: TGCGCCAGCAGCTTTTTTGGCGGGGGGGCCTCCTACAATGAGCAGTTCTTC. Variable domain in full (rest from reference TRBV5-1 and TRBJ2-1): KAGVTQTPRYLIKTRGQQVTLSCSPISGHRSVSWYQQTPGQGLQFLFEYFSETQRNKGNFPGRFSGRQFSNSRSEMNVSTLELGDSALYLCASSFFGGGASYNEQFFGPGTRLTVL.

The rearrangement links TRBV28 to TRBJ1-1; 7 bases align to TRBD1. Germline V CDR1 and CDR2: MDHEN, SYDVKM. Trimming at V came to 4 bases and at J to 2 bases, leaving 7 bases not matched to a gene. The CDR3 totals 15 residues. CDR3 region: CASSYNRGQNTEAFF. As DNA, the CDR3 is TGTGCCAGCAGTTATAACAGGGGCCAAAACACTGAAGCTTTCTTT.

The chain combines TRBV9 with TRBJ1-1; 7 bases line up with TRBD1. The CDR3 sequence is 13 residues long. V dropped 4 bases and J dropped 10; count of bases not matched to a gene: 10. Germline CDR1 and CDR2: SGDLS and YYNGEE. CDR3 in DNA: TGTGCCAGCAGCAATAGTCCACAGGGGCGAGCTTTCTTT. This gives the protein CASSNSPQGRAFF.

The chain carries TRBV6-1 and TRBJ2-3, with D uncertain. V was pared by 1 base and J by 5 bases, with 4 bases between. The CDR3 is made up of 12 amino acids. Germline loops: CDR1 MNHNS, CDR2 SASEGT. The CDR3 DNA reads as TGTGCCAGCAGTGAAGTCCAAGATACGCAGTATTTT. Its protein product is CASSEVQDTQYF.

The V call is TRBV5-1, the J call TRBJ2-1; the match to TRBD2 covers 12 bases. The germline CDR1 and CDR2 sequences are SGHRS and YFSETQ. V lost 4 bases to trimming and J lost 6 bases; unmatched junction nucleotides: 5. The CDR3 has 15 amino acids. The CDR3 DNA reads TGCGCCAGCAGCCTAGCGGGAGGGACGGGCAATGAGCAGTTCTTC. Translated: CASSLAGGTGNEQFF. The full variable domain, with the rest looked up from reference TRBV5-1 and TRBJ2-1, is KAGVTQTPRYLIKTRGQQVTLSCSPISGHRSVSWYQQTPGQGLQFLFEYFSETQRNKGNFPGRFSGRQFSNSRSEMNVSTLELGDSALYLCASSLAGGTGNEQFFGPGTRLTVL.

This clone was detected only once. The chain combines TRBV5-4 with TRBJ2-5; no clear D. The CDR3 is 14 amino acids. The germline CDR1 and CDR2 sequences are SGHNT and YYREEE (reference sequence). Trimming stripped 2 bases from V and 4 bases from J, with 12 bases between. The CDR3 reads CASSFDRVGETQYF. CDR3 in DNA: TGTGCCAGCAGCTTTGACCGGGTCGGAGAGACCCAGTACTTC.

The V call is TRBV27, the J call TRBJ2-7; D is possibly TRBD1 (6 bases). Trimming shortened V by 1 base and J by 2 bases, and 24 bases separated the two germline ends. CDR1 is MNHEY and CDR2 is SMNVEV in the germline V gene (reference sequence). This CDR3 spans 19 amino acids. The chain's CDR3 is CASSLFGPRGNPNPYEQYF. CDR3 in DNA: TGTGCCAGCAGTTTATTCGGTCCGAGGGGGAACCCCAACCCCTACGAGCAGTACTTC.

V gene TRBV30 combines with J gene TRBJ1-2; no definite D call. This CDR3 region has 12 residues. V was pared by 3 bases and J by 1 base, with 6 bases between. The germline CDR1 and CDR2 sequences are GTSNPN and SVGIG (reference sequence). Here the CDR3 DNA reads TGTGCCTGGAGCACGGGTAACTATGGCTACACCTTC. It is translated as CAWSTGNYGYTF. Variable domain in full (rest from reference TRBV30 and TRBJ1-2): SQTIHQWPATLVQPVGSPLSLECTVEGTSNPNLYWYRQAAGRGLQLLFYSVGIGQISSEVPQNLSASRPQDRQFILSSKKLLLSDSGFYLCAWSTGNYGYTFGSGTRLTVV.

The gene calls are TRBV6-1 and TRBJ1-2; 8 bases match TRBD1. The ends lost 11 bases at V and 3 bases at J; junction bases unmatched: 5. The CDR3 is made up of 12 amino acids. Germline assignment: CDR1 MNHNS and CDR2 SASEGT. CDR3 sequence: CAAQGADYGYTF. In DNA, the CDR3 is TGTGCCGCCCAGGGGGCAGACTATGGCTACACCTTC.